This TCR beta chain was found in a study of OX40 agonist ivuxolimab in advanced cancers. Overall study: Every 2 weeks, ivuxolimab was infused into the patients intravenously at between 0.01 and 10 mg/kg. Allowance was made for prior anti-PD-1, anti-PD-L1 or anti-CTLA-4 therapy, and 40% had some.

V was trimmed by 1 base and J by 1 base, leaving 11 bases between them. Germline CDR1 is MNHNS and CDR2 is SASEGT. The CDR3 is 17 amino acids. This clone was recorded once. Assay: immunoSEQ multiplex PCR; the TCRdb copy retains only in-frame clones and omits some. Of tens of thousands of clones listed, around nine tenths were seen once; the top ten hold approximately 2%. This material consisted of CD4+ or CD8+ T cells sorted from blood, taken in a trial of the OX40 agonist ivuxolimab. The sequence derives from an adult with an advanced solid tumor such as melanoma, head and neck, liver or kidney cancer. The chain links TRBV6-1 to TRBJ1-6, with D unclear. CDR3 nucleotides: TGTGCCAGCAGTGAAGGCAGTACCAATTCCTATAATTCACCCCTCCACTTT. Amino acids: CASSEGSTNSYNSPLHF.